The source of this TCR beta chain is a study of T cell repertoires in enteric fever (dated by TCRdb to the late 2010s). About the investigation overall: Using volunteers experimentally challenged with Salmonella Typhi or Paratyphi A, the study rebuilt the Salmonella-specific repertoire of circulating effector CD4+ T cells. Circulating effector CD4+ T cells responding to Salmonella infection were identified by mass cytometry. Tetramers loaded with CdtB(105-125) peptide variants (SP110Y, ST110H) were used to stain T cells, including ex vivo. Live fluorescence barcoding was joined in the study by mass cytometry, by T cell receptor sequencing and by unbiased single-cell cloning. What the research found in general, with its limitations: Expanded clonotypes included cross-reactive responses against distantly related Salmonella serovars and clones recognizing antigens unique to S. Typhi or S. Paratyphi A. The study pinpointed HlyE and CdtB as immunodominant T cell antigens specific to S. Typhi and S. Paratyphi A. Single amino acid differences in the immunodominant proteins CdtB and PhoN appeared to drive the accumulation of T cells that did not cross-react between serovars.

The junction shows trimming of 8 bases on V and 5 bases on J, plus 18 bases between the germline ends. CDR1 and CDR2, per the germline V gene (reference sequence), are SEHNR and FQNEAQ. The CDR3 sequence holds 14 residues, the cysteine and phenylalanine included. Only the CDR3 DNA stays, 42 bases, in frame from base 1. Of note for this clonotype: Its antigen remains undetermined. Base qualities are not provided; no much larger clone lies one nucleotide away.

Instrument used: Illumina MiSeq. Using fastp at Q25 and MiXCR, TCRdb reprocessed the public reads and kept productive beta chains. Each CDR3 protein appears once, grouped with its most common genes and DNA. For this sample the table gives about 1,600 distinct CDR3 sequences, of which just over 35% were detected only once. The ten largest make up 15% to 20% of the sample. Sequenced sample: CCR7- CD38- CD4+ T cells from PBMCs. This receptor was obtained from a human donor with Salmonella enteric fever, either typhoid or paratyphoid (not recorded which). The V gene is TRBV7-9 and the J gene is TRBJ1-1; the D segment could be TRBD1, given 6 matching bases. The CDR3 is CASSFPGVSTEAFF. The DNA reads TGTGCCAGCTCCTTTCCAGGGGTATCGACTGAAGCTTTCTTT.